This T cell receptor beta chain is from a study of vaccination and CD4 T cells after COVID-19. In the study overall: The interval from dose two to post-vaccine sampling had a median of 72 days, and it ranged from 14 to 241. Researchers treated control cultures with a CEFX pool, an HIV-1 Nef pool, or no peptide.

Treatment defined: approximately nine-day PBMC culture with coronavirus spike peptide pools or control peptides (ViraFEST assay). V lost 6 bases, J lost 5 bases, and 13 bases lay in between. The CDR3 totals 13 residues. CDR1 SNHLY and CDR2 FYNNEI come from the germline V gene. The Oncomine TCR Beta short-read assay was applied to DNA of cultured CD4+ T cells. TCRdb re-analysed the PCR reads in MiXCR, keeping a single row per CDR3 protein. Of around 15,000 distinct CDR3 sequences listed, about 54% are singletons. Of note for this clonotype: Antigen: not known.

Input material: CD4+ T cells from blood, cultured in vitro. This chain joins TRBV2 and TRBJ2-5, with TRBD2 as a possible D gene (6 bases). The clonotype comes from a human donor who had recovered from COVID-19. This CDR3 reads CASRREVGETQYF. The CDR3 DNA reads TGTGCCAGCAGAAGGGAGGTGGGGGAGACCCAGTACTTC. The entire variable domain, with the rest obtained from reference TRBV2 and TRBJ2-5, is as follows: EPEVTQTPSHQVTQMGQEVILRCVPISNHLYFYWYRQILGQKVEFLVSFYNNEISEKSEIFDDQFSVERPDGSNFTLKIRSTKLEDSAMYFCASRREVGETQYFGPGTRLLVL.